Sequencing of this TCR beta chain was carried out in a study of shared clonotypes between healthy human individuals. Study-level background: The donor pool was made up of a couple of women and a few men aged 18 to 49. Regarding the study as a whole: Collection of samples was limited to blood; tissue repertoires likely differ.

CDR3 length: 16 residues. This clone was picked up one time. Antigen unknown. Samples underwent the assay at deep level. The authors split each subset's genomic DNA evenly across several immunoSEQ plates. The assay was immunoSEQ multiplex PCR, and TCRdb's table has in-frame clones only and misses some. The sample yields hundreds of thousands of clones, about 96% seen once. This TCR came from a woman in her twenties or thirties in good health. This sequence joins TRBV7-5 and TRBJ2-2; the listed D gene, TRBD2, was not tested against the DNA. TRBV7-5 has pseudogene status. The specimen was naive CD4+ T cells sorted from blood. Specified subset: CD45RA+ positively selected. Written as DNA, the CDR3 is TGTGTCAGAAGCCCCTGCATGGAGGGTTACACCGGGGAGCTGTTTTTT. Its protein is CVRSPCMEGYTGELFF.